The entry below gives a single T cell receptor beta chain sequence along with its context. The data were produced by immunoSEQ multiplex PCR, yet TCRdb's version contains in-frame clones alone and is incomplete. The table records about 220,000 clones, roughly 83% of them present only once. This sample stems from a study of cytomegalovirus exposure and HLA in healthy donors. The V gene's germline CDR1 is LNHDA and CDR2 SQIVND (reference sequence). The CDR3 is made up of 12 amino acids. V lost 4 bases to trimming and J lost 3 bases, with 4 bases between them. Sequences were obtained from PBMCs. The rearrangement uses TRBV19 and TRBJ1-3; D not certain. This clonotype was obtained from a woman aged 25-40 years in good health and CMV-seropositive. CDR3 bases: TGTGCCAGTAGTACTTATGGAAACACCATATATTTT. Translation: CASSTYGNTIYF.